This TCR beta chain was recorded in a study of pediatric ulcerative colitis. One to two pinch biopsies were taken from the rectum during colonoscopy. Up to 500,000 reads were sequenced per sample. Profiling relied on immunoSEQ multiplex PCR, and the TCRdb table lists in-frame clones only, not all of them. The table shows over 45,000 clones, with around 78% occurring only once. The V gene's germline CDR1 is LNHDA and CDR2 SQIVND (reference sequence). Trimming cost V 1 base and J 3 bases, with 7 bases left between them. The CDR3 covers 14 residues. The clonotype originates from a girl aged 10 to 17 with moderate ulcerative colitis. The rearrangement joins TRBV19 to TRBJ1-5; D may be TRBD1 (5 bases). Input material: gut tissue. The CDR3 sequence: CASSIGQSNQPQHF. The CDR3 nucleotides are TGTGCCAGTAGTATAGGACAGTCCAATCAGCCCCAGCATTTT.